These T cell receptor beta chains were read from a single sample in a study of T cells after yellow fever vaccination. TCRdb reanalysed the 5' RACE reads using MiXCR and keeps one entry per CDR3 protein. The data contain 100,000 to 150,000 distinct CDR3 sequences, around 7.7% of them singletons. The sequences come from CD4+ T cells sorted from PBMCs, collected roughly 10 days after the first yellow fever vaccination. The receptor source for this set is a man between 18 and 29 years old who received the YFV17D yellow fever vaccine. Each CDR3 is given with its conserved first and last residue. The D gene is left open where the match is weak. Some rows mark clone size as missing; the rest say once, few, many or name a class of expanded clone.

d_call j_call clone_size v_call cdr3_nt cdr3_aa
NA TRBJ2-3 few TRBV5-4 TGTGCCAGCAGCTTGAGCGGCCACACAGATACGCAGTATTTT CASSLSGHTDTQYF
NA TRBJ1-2 few TRBV5-6 TGTGCCAGCAGCTTGGCCGCCGGAGGGATCCATGGCTACACCTTC CASSLAAGGIHGYTF
NA TRBJ1-2 many TRBV20-1 TGCAGTGCTCGAGGGGGAGCTAACTATGGCTACACCTTC CSARGGANYGYTF
NA TRBJ2-3 few TRBV5-8 TGTGCCAGCAGCTTAACGACTACCACAGATACGCAGTATTTT CASSLTTTTDTQYF
NA TRBJ2-1 many TRBV29-1 TGCAGCGGGGGGGAACGGGGGTACCACAATGAGCAGTTCTTC CSGGERGYHNEQFF
TRBD2 TRBJ2-3 many TRBV20-1 TGCAGTGCTGAAAATAGCGGGGGGTGGACAGATACGCAGTATTTT CSAENSGGWTDTQYF
TRBD1 TRBJ1-1 many TRBV7-9 TGTGCCAGCAGCACCCGACAGGGACGAGGGGACACTGAAGCTTTCTTT CASSTRQGRGDTEAFF
NA TRBJ2-1 many TRBV18 TGTGCCAGCTCACCCAGGGAAAATGAGCAGTTCTTC CASSPRENEQFF
TRBD1 TRBJ2-1 NA TRBV6-2/TRBV6-3 TGTGCCAGCACGGACAGGAGGCTTCAAAATGAGCATTTCTTC CASTDRRLQNEHFF
NA TRBJ2-5 many TRBV7-3 TGTGCCAGCAGCTCACAGATGGGGGAGACCCAGTACTTC CASSSQMGETQYF
NA TRBJ2-1 many TRBV30 TGTGCCTGGAACCCACAGTCTGTGGAGCAGTTCTTC CAWNPQSVEQFF
NA TRBJ2-2 many TRBV28 TGTGCCAGCTGGGTACGGGGGAACACCGGGGAGCTGTTTTTT CASWVRGNTGELFF
NA TRBJ1-1 NA TRBV5-1 TGCGCCAGCAGCCCCCTCGCAGGACCCATGAACACTGAAGCTTTCTTT CASSPLAGPMNTEAFF
NA TRBJ1-1 many TRBV12-3/TRBV12-4 TGTGCCAGCAGTCCCAATCGGCATACTGAAGCTTTCTTT CASSPNRHTEAFF
NA TRBJ2-1 many TRBV2 TGTGCCAGCCGGGGACCGCCAACCTACAATGAGCAGTTCTTC CASRGPPTYNEQFF
NA TRBJ2-3 many TRBV7-2 TGTGCCAGCAGCTTAGCCACAGCACCCGGTGGAGCAGATACGCAGTATTTT CASSLATAPGGADTQYF
TRBD1 TRBJ1-6 few TRBV5-4 TGTGCCAGCAGGCCTCGGGGACAGGTTAATTCACCCCTCCACTTT CASRPRGQVNSPLHF
NA TRBJ2-7 many TRBV7-3 TGTGCCAGCAGCGACTGGGGGCGGGACATGGACTACGAGCAGTACTTC CASSDWGRDMDYEQYF
NA TRBJ1-1 many TRBV7-2 TGTGCCAGCAGCTTAGGGTTCAGGGGCGAGAACACTGAAGCTTTCTTT CASSLGFRGENTEAFF
TRBD1 TRBJ2-3 many TRBV19 TGTGCCAGTAGTACCGTGACAGGGCTGGCTACGCAGTATTTT CASSTVTGLATQYF
TRBD2 TRBJ2-1 many TRBV29-1 TGCAGCGTTCGACTAGCGGGGGGGGGCTCCTACAATGAGCAGTTCTTC CSVRLAGGGSYNEQFF
NA TRBJ1-3 NA TRBV5-1 TGCGCCAGCAGCTTGGATTCGCGGGGCCTAATCGCATCTGGAAACACCATATATTTT CASSLDSRGLIASGNTIYF
NA TRBJ2-2 many TRBV19 TGTGCCAGTAGTACCGATAGGGCAGGTCTCCGGGAGCTGTTTTTT CASSTDRAGLRELFF
NA TRBJ2-5 many TRBV2 TGTGCCAGCAGTGAGGGTGGGCGCGGGACCCAGTACTTC CASSEGGRGTQYF
NA TRBJ2-7 many TRBV5-1 TGCGCCAGCAGCTTGGACAGCCCTTCCTACGAGCAGTACTTC CASSLDSPSYEQYF
NA TRBJ1-1 NA TRBV20-1 TGCAGTGCTAGAGATTCCCGCAGGGTGTCTCTTATGAACACTGAAGCTTTCTTT CSARDSRRVSLMNTEAFF
TRBD1 TRBJ1-2 many TRBV4-3 TGCGCCAGCAGCCGCGACAGGGGGCTAAGCTATGGCTACACCTTC CASSRDRGLSYGYTF
NA TRBJ1-1 many TRBV12-3/TRBV12-4 TGTGCCAGCAGCCAGGACCCTAACACTGAAGCTTTCTTT CASSQDPNTEAFF
TRBD1 TRBJ1-5 many TRBV3-1 TGTGCCAGCAGCCAAGATACGGGCAGGACAGGGCAGCCCCAGCATTTT CASSQDTGRTGQPQHF
NA TRBJ1-5 many TRBV14 TGTGCCAGCAGCCCCCGGGCGGCGGGGCCCCAGCATTTT CASSPRAAGPQHF
TRBD1 TRBJ2-2 many TRBV10-2 TGCGCCAGCAGTGATGGGACAGCCAACACCGGGGAGCTGTTTTTT CASSDGTANTGELFF
NA TRBJ2-5 many TRBV5-1 TGCGCCAGCAGCTTGCTAGTGGAAGAGACCCAGTACTTC CASSLLVEETQYF
NA TRBJ2-3 many TRBV7-2 TGTGCCAGCAGGACCCAGGGGTCTAGCACAGATACGCAGTATTTT CASRTQGSSTDTQYF
TRBD2 TRBJ2-3 many TRBV20-1 TGCAGTGCTAGAATACCGGGGGGGCCGGGAGATACGCAGTATTTT CSARIPGGPGDTQYF
TRBD2 TRBJ2-7 many TRBV7-2 TGTGCCAGCAGCTTAGTTCCTAGCGGGGGGCTCTACGAGCAGTACTTC CASSLVPSGGLYEQYF